Described below is a single T cell receptor beta chain sequence and its context. Its antigen is as yet unknown. The entry originates in a study of lymphopenia after photon versus proton radiotherapy. Findings and caveats of the study: After lymphocyte nadir, photon-treated repertoires showed oligoclonal expansion, especially CD8+ Temra. Only patients who died were analyzed for survival; proton advantage is unproven.

Measured with immunoSEQ multiplex PCR; TCRdb has only the in-frame clones, and not every one. The sample yields 20,000 to 25,000 clones, around 85% seen once. Sample: peripheral blood, taken from a patient treated with photon-based radiotherapy. This TCR derives from a man aged 60-69 years with pancreatic cancer.

The CDR3: CASSPRQGMIEKLFF. DNA of the CDR3: TGCGCCAGCAGCCCTAGACAGGGGATGATAGAAAAACTGTTTTTT. The rearrangement uses TRBV4-1 and TRBJ1-4, with 8 bases that match TRBD1. CDR3 size: 15 residues. Trimming took 4 bases from V and 8 from J; bases not matched to a gene: 9. Germline CDR1 reads MGHRA; CDR2 reads YSYEKL.